These 32 T cell receptor beta chains were sequenced from one sample in a study of OX40 agonist ivuxolimab in advanced cancers. Sequencing was performed with immunoSEQ multiplex PCR; in TCRdb, only in-frame clones are kept and a portion is missing. The table includes about 99,000 clones, about 91% detected once. Sequencing was performed on CD4+ or CD8+ T cells sorted from blood, taken in a trial of the OX40 agonist ivuxolimab. The source is an adult with an advanced solid tumor such as melanoma, head and neck, liver or kidney cancer.

This rearrangement joins TRBV15 to TRBJ2-3; D is unclear. CDR3 size: 16 residues. Looked up from germline, CDR1 is LNHNV and CDR2 is YYDKDF (reference sequence). The V and J ends lost 1 base and 3 bases respectively, with 14 bases between them. Written as DNA, the CDR3 is TGTGCCACCAGCAGAGGAGGTGGCGGCATAACAGATACGCAGTATTTT. It codes for CATSRGGGGITDTQYF.

The chain recombines TRBV6-5 with TRBJ1-2; no clear D gene. The CDR3 has 13 amino acids. V was pared by 8 bases and J by 2 bases, with 12 bases between. Germline CDR1 and CDR2: MNHEY and SVGAGI. The CDR3 sequence: CASAVTENYGYTF. For the CDR3, the DNA is TGTGCCAGCGCAGTCACCGAAAACTATGGCTACACCTTC.

The V gene is TRBV7-8, the J gene TRBJ1-5; D is undetermined. Germline CDR1 SGHVS, CDR2 FQNEAQ. This CDR3 contains 15 residues. The ends were cut back, 1 base at V and 0 bases at J, with 7 bases in the middle. The CDR3 spells CASSLDRHSNQPQHF. In nucleotides, the CDR3 is TGTGCCAGCAGCTTAGACAGACATAGCAATCAGCCCCAGCATTTT.

The chain carries TRBV6-5 and TRBJ1-4; possible D gene TRBD1, 6 bases. Trimming pared 1 base from V and 0 bases from J, leaving 9 bases between. This CDR3 has 16 amino acids. Germline CDR1 and CDR2: MNHEY and SVGAGI. The CDR3 nucleotides are TGTGCCAGCAGTTACTACAGGGTGGCAACTAATGAAAAACTGTTTTTT. Encoded protein: CASSYYRVATNEKLFF.

The chain links TRBV11-2 to TRBJ2-2; D remains unclear. Trimming took 3 bases from V and 7 from J, leaving 3 bases between them. Germline values: CDR1 SGHAT, CDR2 FQNNGV. The CDR3 is 11 amino acids. In DNA, the CDR3 is TGTGCCAGCAGCTTTGACGGGGAGCTGTTTTTT. Amino acids: CASSFDGELFF.

V usage is TRBV5-1 and J usage is TRBJ2-7; TRBD2 matches at 9 bases. Germline V gives CDR1 SGHRS, CDR2 YFSETQ. The CDR3 is made up of 15 amino acids. With V trimmed by 0 bases and J by 5 bases, 6 bases remained unmatched. In DNA form, the CDR3 reads TGCGCCAGCAGCTTGGGGCTAGCGGGAATCGACGAGCAGTACTTC. Translated: CASSLGLAGIDEQYF.

CDR3 region: CASSIGGGLDTEAFF. DNA of the CDR3: TGTGCCAGTAGTATAGGAGGTGGGCTCGACACTGAAGCTTTCTTT. The V and J genes are TRBV19 and TRBJ1-1; D uncertain. The CDR3 runs 15 residues. Trimming pared 1 base from V and 3 bases from J, leaving 12 bases between. Germline lookup yields CDR1 LNHDA and CDR2 SQIVND (reference sequence).

J is TRBJ2-7 and V is TRBV6-5; a weak D match, TRBD2 (5 bases). Trimming left V 6 bases short and J 3 bases short, with 15 bases between. In germline, CDR1 is MNHEY, CDR2 SVGAGI. The CDR3 runs 14 residues. The CDR3 nucleotides read TGTGCCAGCAGATCCCGGACTGCTAGCTACGAGCAGTACTTC. This gives the protein CASRSRTASYEQYF.

This clone was detected once. The chain is built from TRBV11-2 and TRBJ2-3; 8 bases fit TRBD2. The trim removed 5 bases at V and 2 bases at J, leaving 9 bases unmatched. This CDR3 has 16 amino acids. Germline values: CDR1 SGHAT, CDR2 FQNNGV. The CDR3 sequence: CASSPGLGTYTDTQYF. The CDR3 DNA follows: TGTGCCAGCAGCCCGGGACTAGGGACCTACACAGATACGCAGTATTTT. Based on the CDR3 plus reference TRBV11-2 and TRBJ2-3, the full variable domain is EAGVAQSPRYKIIEKRQSVAFWCNPISGHATLYWYQQILGQGPKLLIQFQNNGVVDDSQLPKDRFSAERLKGVDSTLKIQPAKLEDSAVYLCASSPGLGTYTDTQYFGPGTRLTVL.

J is TRBJ2-5 and V is TRBV7-9; tentative D call: TRBD1 (6 bases). The J call is uncertain, as TRBJ2-7 better fits the DNA end. Germline V gene sequence: CDR1 SEHNR, CDR2 FQNEAQ (reference sequence). This CDR3 is built from 14 residues. Here the CDR3 DNA reads TGTGCCAGCAGCTTAAGTACAGGGTACTACGAGCAGTACTTC. Its translation is CASSLSTGYYEQYF.

This chain joins TRBV7-7 and TRBJ2-2; no clear D gene. Germline lookup yields CDR1 SSHAT and CDR2 FNYEAQ (reference sequence). The germline V and J ends were trimmed by 1 base and 5 bases, with 8 bases remaining between them. This CDR3 is built from 14 residues. CDR3 protein: CASSLGHLTGELFF. CDR3 coding DNA: TGTGCCAGCAGCTTAGGACATTTGACCGGGGAGCTGTTTTTT.

V usage is TRBV18 and J usage is TRBJ2-5; no clear D gene. The CDR3 consists of 14 residues. The germline V and J ends were trimmed by 1 base and 3 bases, with 9 bases remaining between them. Germline CDR1 KGHSH, CDR2 LQKENI. The CDR3 DNA is TGTGCCAGCTCACCACAGGAGAAGGAAGAGACCCAGTACTTC. Translating it yields CASSPQEKEETQYF. Full variable domain (rest looked up from reference TRBV18 and TRBJ2-5): NAGVMQNPRHLVRRRGQEARLRCSPMKGHSHVYWYRQLPEEGLKFMVYLQKENIIDESGMPKERFSAEFPKEGPSILRIQQVVRGDSAAYFCASSPQEKEETQYFGPGTRLLVL.

This chain links TRBV7-2 with TRBJ2-7, with TRBD2 matching 10 bases. Germline CDR1 is SGHTA and CDR2 is FQGNSA. With V trimmed by 2 bases and J by 3 bases, 13 bases remained unmatched. CDR3 length: 18 residues. The CDR3 nucleotides are TGTGCCAGCAGCTTAAATGAGATGACTAGCGGGTATCTCTACGAGCAGTACTTC. Residues: CASSLNEMTSGYLYEQYF.

This clone was recorded once. V and J are TRBV28 and TRBJ2-1; maybe TRBD2 (6 bases). Between the trimmed V and J ends, which lost 7 bases and 4 bases, there was a span of 11 bases. The CDR3 consists of 13 residues. Per the germline V gene, CDR1 is MDHEN and CDR2 is SYDVKM. This CDR3 is CASTRRVYNEQFF. The CDR3 DNA follows: TGTGCCAGCACAAGGAGGGTATACAATGAGCAGTTCTTC.

This clone occurred once. The chain recombines TRBV5-4 with TRBJ2-4, with 8 bases that match TRBD1. This CDR3 contains 15 residues. Germline V CDR1 and CDR2: SGHNT, YYREEE (reference sequence). Trimming at V came to 4 bases and at J to 7 bases, leaving 10 bases not matched to a gene. The CDR3 reads CASSLDTGGLNIQYF. The CDR3 bases are TGTGCCAGCAGCCTAGATACAGGGGGGTTGAACATTCAGTACTTC.

The chain joins TRBV7-2 to TRBJ2-7; D may be TRBD2 (7 bases). Trimming removed 5 bases from V and 5 bases from J, with 19 bases in between. CDR1 is SGHTA, CDR2 FQGNSA, per germline. This CDR3 has 15 amino acids. The CDR3 nucleotides are TGTGCCAGCAGCCCCCGCGGGGGCGGGGGCGACGAGCAGTACTTC. Translating gives CASSPRGGGGDEQYF.

The V gene is TRBV29-1, the J gene TRBJ2-5; D may be TRBD1 (6 bases). The germline CDR1 and CDR2 sequences are SQVTM and ANQGSEA. V was pared by 4 bases and J by 5 bases, with 17 bases between. The CDR3 has 14 amino acids. The CDR3 nucleotides are TGCAGCGTTGTTGGTTCCAGGGGACGTGAGACCCAGTACTTC. Translation gives CSVVGSRGRETQYF.

J is TRBJ2-7 and V is TRBV29-1, with TRBD1 matching over 10 bases. The V segment lost 4 bases and the J segment 2 bases; nucleotides outside the gene matches: 8. CDR1 and CDR2 from the germline V gene are SQVTM and ANQGSEA. This CDR3 has 15 amino acids. DNA for the CDR3: TGCAGCGTTGCCCCGAGGACAGGGGGGCCCTACGAGCAGTACTTC. This translates into CSVAPRTGGPYEQYF.

V usage is TRBV7-2 and J usage is TRBJ2-1; TRBD2 matches 10 bases. This CDR3 comprises 17 residues. Germline values: CDR1 SGHTA, CDR2 FQGNSA. V dropped 6 bases and J dropped 2; count of bases not matched to a gene: 10. CDR3 nucleotides: TGTGCCAGCAGTTTGCAGGGGCTAGCGGGAGCCTACAATGAGCAGTTCTTC. It codes for CASSLQGLAGAYNEQFF.

Worth noting for this clone: The same CDR3 also results from other DNA sequences found in this sample. The V call is TRBV4-3, the J call TRBJ2-1; D remains unclear. CDR3 length: 13 amino acids. Trimming took 3 bases from V and 8 from J, leaving 11 bases between them. CDR1 and CDR2 from the germline V gene are LGHNA and YSLEER. The CDR3 is CASSQAPGHEQFF. DNA of the CDR3: TGCGCCAGCAGCCAGGCCCCTGGCCATGAGCAGTTCTTC.

This clone came up a few times. The rearrangement uses TRBV7-2 and TRBJ1-1; maybe TRBD1 (5 bases). In germline, CDR1 is SGHTA, CDR2 FQGNSA. CDR3 length: 16 residues. Trimming removed 2 bases at V and 0 bases at J, with 13 bases between. The chain's CDR3 is CASSLRWDRLNTEAFF. The CDR3 DNA follows: TGTGCCAGCAGCTTACGTTGGGACCGTTTGAACACTGAAGCTTTCTTT.

The chain has TRBV6-5 and TRBJ1-6; D uncertain. The CDR3 loop spans 13 amino acids. In germline, CDR1 is MNHEY, CDR2 SVGAGI. Trimming removed 5 bases from V and 5 bases from J, with 7 bases in between. The CDR3, as DNA: TGTGCCAGCAGTCGGACGAATAATTCACCCCTCCACTTT. Translating it yields CASSRTNNSPLHF.

The chain couples TRBV6-5 to TRBJ1-5; D is perhaps TRBD1 (5 bases). CDR1 is MNHEY, CDR2 SVGAGI, per germline. V was shortened by 5 bases and J by 7 bases, with 12 bases between the two germline ends. The CDR3 contains 13 residues. CDR3 loop: CASSTGGGQPQHF. The CDR3 nucleotides are TGTGCCAGCAGTACAGGAGGAGGACAGCCCCAGCATTTT.

The chain employs TRBV7-9 and TRBJ1-2; no reliable D call. CDR3 length equals 15 residues. V was shortened by 5 bases and J by 0 bases, with 13 bases between the two germline ends. Per the germline V gene, CDR1 is SEHNR and CDR2 is FQNEAQ (reference sequence). The CDR3 DNA reads as TGTGCCAGCAGCCCCGTCGCAGGACCTAACTATGGCTACACCTTC. Translation: CASSPVAGPNYGYTF.

The rearrangement uses TRBV19 and TRBJ2-2; TRBD1 might be the D (5 bases). This CDR3 contains 15 residues. CDR1 is LNHDA, CDR2 SQIVND, per germline (reference sequence). V shed 1 base and J shed 7 bases, with 13 bases lying between them. CDR3 DNA: TGTGCCAGTAGTATAGGCAGGACAATCAACGGGGAGCTGTTTTTT. Translating it yields CASSIGRTINGELFF.

This clone has a handful of counts. The chain recombines TRBV27 with TRBJ2-5; 11 bases map to TRBD1. V lost 5 bases to trimming and J lost 4 bases; unmatched junction nucleotides: 9. Germline CDR1 is MNHEY and CDR2 is SMNVEV (reference sequence). CDR3 length: 16 residues. The CDR3 is CASSGRTGGFGETQYF. The CDR3 coding sequence is TGTGCCAGCAGTGGAAGGACAGGGGGCTTTGGAGAGACCCAGTACTTC.

The chain employs TRBV19 and TRBJ2-1; 9 positions match TRBD2. The CDR3 is 15 residues long. Trimming removed 7 bases from V and 5 bases from J; junction bases left unmatched: 9. Germline-derived CDR1 and CDR2 are LNHDA and SQIVND (reference sequence). The CDR3 here is CASTFSGSSNNEQFF. As DNA, the CDR3 is TGTGCCAGTACCTTTAGCGGGAGTTCGAACAATGAGCAGTTCTTC.

The chain employs TRBV15 and TRBJ2-1, with D tentatively TRBD1 (6 bases). CDR3 length: 14 amino acids. CDR1 and CDR2 (germline): LNHNV, YYDKDF (reference sequence). Trimming shortened V by 0 bases and J by 12 bases, and 15 bases separated the two germline ends. The CDR3 DNA is TGTGCCACCAGCAGAGAGATCGAAGACAGGTGGCAGTTCTTC. It yields the protein CATSREIEDRWQFF.

The CDR3 sequence: CASSISNGQPQHF. The CDR3 coding sequence is TGTGCCAGCAGTATTTCGAACGGTCAGCCCCAGCATTTT. The rearrangement links TRBV28 to TRBJ1-5, with D unresolved. The ends were cut back, 5 bases at V and 6 bases at J, with 11 bases in the middle. The germline CDR1 and CDR2 sequences are MDHEN and SYDVKM. There are 13 residues in the CDR3.

The chain carries TRBV9 and TRBJ2-3; possibly TRBD2 for D (5 bases). V was trimmed by 0 bases and J by 0 bases, leaving 11 bases between them. The CDR3 runs to 16 residues. Germline V gene sequence: CDR1 SGDLS, CDR2 YYNGEE. The CDR3, as DNA: TGTGCCAGCAGCGTAGGGCGTAGCGATAGCACAGATACGCAGTATTTT. Translated, it gives CASSVGRSDSTDTQYF. The variable domain in full, completed from reference TRBV9 and TRBJ2-3, reads DSGVTQTPKHLITATGQRVTLRCSPRSGDLSVYWYQQSLDQGLQFLIQYYNGEERAKGNILERFSAQQFPDLHSELNLSSLELGDSALYFCASSVGRSDSTDTQYFGPGTRLTVL.

The chain combines TRBV28 with TRBJ2-4, with 13 bases that match TRBD2. Germline CDR1 MDHEN, CDR2 SYDVKM. This CDR3 has 15 amino acids. The trim removed 5 bases at V and 9 bases at J, leaving 7 bases unmatched. The DNA for the CDR3 is TGTGCCAGCAGTCCCACGACTAGCGGGAGGTTCATTCAGTACTTC. Protein sequence: CASSPTTSGRFIQYF.

This chain connects TRBV28 to TRBJ1-5; 8 bases are a match to TRBD1. With V trimmed by 4 bases and J by 6 bases, 11 bases remained unmatched. This CDR3 is built from 16 residues. Per the germline V gene, CDR1 is MDHEN and CDR2 is SYDVKM. CDR3 bases: TGTGCCAGCAGTTCACTCCGAGGACAGGGAGGTCAGCCCCAGCATTTT. This codes for CASSSLRGQGGQPQHF.